This entry features one T cell receptor (beta chain) sequence. The sample originates from a study of blood T cell repertoires in COVID-19. Only in-frame clones appear in the TCRdb table, and some are missing; sequencing was by immunoSEQ multiplex PCR. The table shows about 250,000 clones, with 88% occurring only once. The CDR3 consists of 17 residues. V dropped 3 bases and J dropped 0 bases, with 15 bases sitting between them. The germline CDR1 and CDR2 sequences are SQVTM and ANQGSEA. This receptor was obtained from a man aged 80 or over with acute or convalescent COVID-19. Sequencing input: peripheral blood. This chain joins TRBV29-1 and TRBJ2-6; TRBD2 is a possible D gene (7 bases). As DNA, the CDR3 is TGCAGCGTTGAGAAAGGGGGGGCTTCCTCTGGGGCCAACGTCCTGACTTTC. Protein: CSVEKGGASSGANVLTF.